This TCR beta chain was captured in a study of cytomegalovirus exposure and HLA in healthy donors. Findings and limits, study-wide: Researchers counted about 150 TCR beta chains as cytomegalovirus-associated. Cytomegalovirus status was reportedly diagnosed by the classifier with high sensitivity and specificity.

The data were produced by immunoSEQ multiplex PCR, yet TCRdb's version contains in-frame clones alone and is incomplete. The table shows about 130,000 clones, with roughly 89% occurring only once. This clone has just one count. What it recognizes is unknown. CDR1 SGHAT and CDR2 FQNNGV come from the germline V gene. The CDR3 extends over 14 amino acids. V was pared by 5 bases and J by 2 bases, with 5 bases of the junction left unmatched. Sequencing used PBMCs. The chain uses TRBV11-2 and TRBJ2-7, with 8 bases that match TRBD2. This sequence was found in a woman younger than 35 in good health and CMV-seronegative. The CDR3 region is CASSARLATYEQYF. Here the CDR3 DNA reads TGTGCCAGCAGCGCCCGACTAGCGACCTACGAGCAGTACTTC.